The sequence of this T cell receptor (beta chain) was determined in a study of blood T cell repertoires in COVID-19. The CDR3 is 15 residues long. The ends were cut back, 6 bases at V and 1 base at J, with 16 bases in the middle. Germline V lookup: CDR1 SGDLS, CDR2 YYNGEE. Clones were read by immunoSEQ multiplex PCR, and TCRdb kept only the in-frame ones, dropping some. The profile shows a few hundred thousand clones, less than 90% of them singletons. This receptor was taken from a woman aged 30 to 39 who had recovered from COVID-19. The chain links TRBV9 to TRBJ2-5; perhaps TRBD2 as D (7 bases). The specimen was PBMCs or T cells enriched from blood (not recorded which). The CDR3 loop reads CASKIGGGTQETQYF. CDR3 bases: TGTGCCAGCAAGATAGGCGGGGGCACCCAAGAGACCCAGTACTTC.